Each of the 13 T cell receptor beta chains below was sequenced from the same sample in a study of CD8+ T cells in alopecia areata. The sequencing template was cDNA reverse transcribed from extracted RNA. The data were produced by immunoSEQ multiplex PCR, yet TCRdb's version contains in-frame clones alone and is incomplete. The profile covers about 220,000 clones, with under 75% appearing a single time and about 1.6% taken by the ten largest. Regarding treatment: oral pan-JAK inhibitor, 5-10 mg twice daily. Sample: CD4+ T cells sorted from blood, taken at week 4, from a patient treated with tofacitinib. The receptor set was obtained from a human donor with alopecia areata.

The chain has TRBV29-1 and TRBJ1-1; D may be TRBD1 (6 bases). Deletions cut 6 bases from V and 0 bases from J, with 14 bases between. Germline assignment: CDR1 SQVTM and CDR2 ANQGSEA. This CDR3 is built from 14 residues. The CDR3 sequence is CSVCRTVMNTEAFF. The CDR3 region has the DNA TGCAGCGTATGTCGGACAGTCATGAACACTGAAGCTTTCTTT.

CDR3 sequence (DNA): TGTGCCAGCAGCCTCCGACAGGGGGCCAAGACCCAGTACTTC. This translates into CASSLRQGAKTQYF. The chain joins TRBV7-2 to TRBJ2-5; TRBD1 aligns across 10 bases. After removal of 5 bases from V and 6 bases from J, the junction contained 6 bases not matched to a gene. CDR3 length: 14 residues. Germline CDR1 is SGHTA and CDR2 is FQGNSA.

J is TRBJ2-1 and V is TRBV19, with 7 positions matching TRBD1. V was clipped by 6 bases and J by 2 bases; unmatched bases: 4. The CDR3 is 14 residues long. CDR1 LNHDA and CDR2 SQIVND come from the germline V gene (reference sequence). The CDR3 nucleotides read TGTGCCAGTAGACGGGACAGTACCTACAATGAGCAGTTCTTC. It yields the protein CASRRDSTYNEQFF.

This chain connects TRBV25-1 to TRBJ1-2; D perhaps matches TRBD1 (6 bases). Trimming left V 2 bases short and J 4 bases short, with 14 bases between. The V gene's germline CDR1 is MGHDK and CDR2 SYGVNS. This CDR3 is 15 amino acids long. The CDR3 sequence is CASSETLTGSYGYTF. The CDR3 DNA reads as TGTGCCAGCAGTGAAACTTTGACAGGCAGCTATGGCTACACCTTC.

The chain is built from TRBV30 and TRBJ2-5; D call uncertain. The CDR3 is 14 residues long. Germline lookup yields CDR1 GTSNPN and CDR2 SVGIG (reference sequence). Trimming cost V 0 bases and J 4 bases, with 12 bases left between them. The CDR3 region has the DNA TGTGCCTGGAGTGTCCCTGGTCCTAGAGAGACCCAGTACTTC. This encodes CAWSVPGPRETQYF. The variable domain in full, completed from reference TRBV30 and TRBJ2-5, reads SQTIHQWPATLVQPVGSPLSLECTVEGTSNPNLYWYRQAAGRGLQLLFYSVGIGQISSEVPQNLSASRPQDRQFILSSKKLLLSDSGFYLCAWSVPGPRETQYFGPGTRLLVL.

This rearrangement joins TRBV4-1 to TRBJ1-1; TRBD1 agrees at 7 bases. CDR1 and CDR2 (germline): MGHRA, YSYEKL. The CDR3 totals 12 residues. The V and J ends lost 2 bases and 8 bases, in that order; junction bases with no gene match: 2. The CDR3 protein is CASSQQTGEAFF. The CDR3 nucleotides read TGCGCCAGCAGCCAACAGACAGGGGAAGCTTTCTTT.

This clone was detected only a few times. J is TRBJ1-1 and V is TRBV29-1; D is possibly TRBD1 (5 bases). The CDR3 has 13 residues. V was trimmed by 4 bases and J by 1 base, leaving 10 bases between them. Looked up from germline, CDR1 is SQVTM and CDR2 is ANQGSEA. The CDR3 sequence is CSVADRPNTEAFF. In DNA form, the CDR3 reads TGCAGCGTTGCTGACAGACCGAACACTGAAGCTTTCTTT.

The CDR3 here is CSVEVRGSLHF. The DNA of the CDR3 is TGCAGCGTTGAAGTTAGGGGGTCCCTCCACTTT. This chain joins TRBV29-1 and TRBJ1-6, with a weak D call TRBD1 (6 bases). The CDR3 contains 11 residues. Germline-derived CDR1 and CDR2 are SQVTM and ANQGSEA. Deletions cut 1 base from V and 14 bases from J, with 9 bases between. The full variable domain, rest sourced from reference TRBV29-1 and TRBJ1-6, is SAVISQKPSRDICQRGTSLTIQCQVDSQVTMMFWYRQQPGQSLTLIATANQGSEATYESGFVIDKFPISRPNLTFSTLTVSNMSPEDSSIYLCSVEVRGSLHFGNGTRLTVT.

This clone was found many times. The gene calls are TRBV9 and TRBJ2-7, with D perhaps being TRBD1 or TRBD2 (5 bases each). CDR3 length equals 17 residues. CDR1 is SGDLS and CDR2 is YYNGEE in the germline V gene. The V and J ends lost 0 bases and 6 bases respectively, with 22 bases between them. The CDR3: CASSVATGQVPLLEQYF. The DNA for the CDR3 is TGTGCCAGCAGCGTAGCTACGGGGCAGGTCCCCCTCCTCGAGCAGTACTTC.

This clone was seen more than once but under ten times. The CDR3 nucleotides are TGTGCCAGCAGCCGTACCAGGGGGGTCGGCTACGAGCAGTACTTC. Protein: CASSRTRGVGYEQYF. The rearrangement joins TRBV14 to TRBJ2-7; a weak D match, TRBD1 (7 bases). CDR3 length equals 15 residues. V was trimmed by 4 bases and J by 3 bases, leaving 16 bases between them. Germline CDR1 is SGHDN and CDR2 is FVKESK.

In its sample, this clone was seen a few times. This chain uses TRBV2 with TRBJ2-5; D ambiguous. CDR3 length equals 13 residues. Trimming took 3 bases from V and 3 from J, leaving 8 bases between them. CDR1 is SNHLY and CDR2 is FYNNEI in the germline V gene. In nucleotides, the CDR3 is TGTGCCAGCAGTGAGTCAGTTAAAGAGACCCAGTACTTC. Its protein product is CASSESVKETQYF.

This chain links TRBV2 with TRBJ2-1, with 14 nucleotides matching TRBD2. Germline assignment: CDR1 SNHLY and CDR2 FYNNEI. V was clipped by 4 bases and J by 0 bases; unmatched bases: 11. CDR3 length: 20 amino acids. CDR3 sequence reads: CASSGPGTSGGLSSYNEQFF. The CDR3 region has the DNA TGTGCCAGCAGTGGCCCCGGGACTAGCGGGGGCCTTAGCTCCTACAATGAGCAGTTCTTC.

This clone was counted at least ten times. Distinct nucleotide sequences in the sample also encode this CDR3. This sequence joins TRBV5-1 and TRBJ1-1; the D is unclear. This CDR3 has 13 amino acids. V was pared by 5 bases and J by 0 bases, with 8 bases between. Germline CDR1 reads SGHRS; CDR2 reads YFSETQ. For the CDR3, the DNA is TGCGCCAGCAGACAGAACATGAACACTGAAGCTTTCTTT. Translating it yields CASRQNMNTEAFF.